This T cell receptor (beta chain) is from a study of blood T cell repertoires in COVID-19. The junction had 1 base not matched to a gene; V was cut back by 3 bases and J by 3 bases. Per the germline V gene, CDR1 is MNHNS and CDR2 is SASEGT. The CDR3 has 14 residues. Original data processing: Nucleated cell counts were estimated from reference gene primer amplification. Sequencing used immunoSEQ multiplex PCR; TCRdb keeps in-frame clones, though not all of them. The V and J calls and clone size were taken over from that table, and D and trimming were inferred from the DNA. This table has about 140,000 clones, 84% appearing once. This clone has only a few counts.

This TCR came from a human donor in a cohort sampled during active COVID-19. Sequenced sample: peripheral blood. The V gene is TRBV6-1, the J gene TRBJ2-1; 8 nucleotides match TRBD1. CDR3 protein: CASSDRGLYNEQFF. CDR3 DNA: TGTGCCAGCAGTGACAGGGGGCTCTACAATGAGCAGTTCTTC.